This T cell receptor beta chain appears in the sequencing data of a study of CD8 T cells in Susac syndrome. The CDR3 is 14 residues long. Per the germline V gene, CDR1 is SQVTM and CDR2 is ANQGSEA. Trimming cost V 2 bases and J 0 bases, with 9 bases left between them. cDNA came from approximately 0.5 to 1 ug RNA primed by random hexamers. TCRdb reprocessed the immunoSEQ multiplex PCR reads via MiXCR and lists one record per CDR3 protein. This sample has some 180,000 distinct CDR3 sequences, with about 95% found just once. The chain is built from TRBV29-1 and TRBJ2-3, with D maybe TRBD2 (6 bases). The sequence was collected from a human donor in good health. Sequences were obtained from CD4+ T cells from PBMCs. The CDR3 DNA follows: TGCAGCGTTGAACCGGGAGAGAGCACAGATACGCAGTATTTT. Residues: CSVEPGESTDTQYF.